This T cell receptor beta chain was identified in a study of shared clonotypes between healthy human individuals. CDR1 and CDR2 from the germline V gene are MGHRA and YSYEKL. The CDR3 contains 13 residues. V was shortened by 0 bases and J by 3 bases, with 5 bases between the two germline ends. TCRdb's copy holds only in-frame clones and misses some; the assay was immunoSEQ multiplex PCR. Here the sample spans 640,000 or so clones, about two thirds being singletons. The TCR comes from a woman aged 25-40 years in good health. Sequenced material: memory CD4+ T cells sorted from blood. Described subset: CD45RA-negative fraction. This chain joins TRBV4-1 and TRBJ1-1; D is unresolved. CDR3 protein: CASSQDPHTEAFF. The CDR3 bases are TGCGCCAGCAGCCAAGATCCTCACACTGAAGCTTTCTTT.